Presented here are 20 T cell receptor beta chains from one specimen sequenced in a study of cytomegalovirus exposure and HLA in healthy donors. The primer mix had 60 Vbeta and 13 Jbeta primers. Here immunoSEQ multiplex PCR was the method, and the copy in TCRdb shows in-frame clones only, minus some. The sample records approximately 95,000 clones, 78% being singletons. The sample taken for sequencing was PBMCs. These receptors were obtained from a middle-aged woman in good health and CMV-seropositive.

The V and J genes are TRBV5-1 and TRBJ2-5; a possible D gene is TRBD2 (6 bases). The CDR3 runs to 14 residues. Deletions cut 0 bases from V and 5 bases from J, with 11 bases between. The germline CDR1 and CDR2 sequences are SGHRS and YFSETQ. Here the CDR3 DNA reads TGCGCCAGCAGCTTGGATCCCGGGAGCGAGACCCAGTACTTC. Translating gives CASSLDPGSETQYF.

This chain links TRBV2 with TRBJ2-1; 8 bases align to TRBD2. Germline CDR1 reads SNHLY; CDR2 reads FYNNEI. V gave up 5 bases and J gave up 5 bases; unmatched junction bases: 2. The CDR3 spans 13 residues. The chain's CDR3 is CASSSSGDNEQFF. CDR3 nucleotides: TGTGCCAGCAGTAGTAGCGGGGACAATGAGCAGTTCTTC.

The chain recombines TRBV6-5 with TRBJ2-6; possibly TRBD1 for D (5 bases). V was pared by 2 bases and J by 0 bases, with 5 bases between. Germline CDR1 MNHEY, CDR2 SVGAGI. This CDR3 has 15 amino acids. CDR3 protein: CASSYDSSGANVLTF. The DNA for the CDR3 is TGTGCCAGCAGTTACGACAGCTCTGGGGCCAACGTCCTGACTTTC.

The gene calls are TRBV7-6 and TRBJ1-5; 12 nucleotides agree with TRBD1. CDR1 is SGHVS and CDR2 is FNYEAQ in the germline V gene. This CDR3 is 15 amino acids long. V was pared by 5 bases and J by 6 bases, with 5 bases of the junction left unmatched. CDR3 protein: CASSTGQGAPQPQHF. For the CDR3, the DNA is TGTGCCAGCAGCACGGGACAGGGGGCCCCTCAGCCCCAGCATTTT.

The V gene is TRBV6-1, the J gene TRBJ2-2; a possible D gene is TRBD2 (6 bases). Germline values: CDR1 MNHNS, CDR2 SASEGT. CDR3 size: 14 residues. CDR3 protein: CATCRDLNTGELFF. In DNA form, the CDR3 reads TGTGCAACATGTCGGGACTTAAACACCGGGGAGCTGTTTTTT.

This clone was recorded only once. The chain carries TRBV27 and TRBJ1-6, with 7 bases fitting TRBD1. The CDR3 is 15 residues long. Germline V gene sequence: CDR1 MNHEY, CDR2 SMNVEV (reference sequence). With 6 bases clipped from V and 5 bases from J, the junction kept 7 bases outside the gene matches. The CDR3 loop is CASRRGDRDNSPLHF. In DNA, the CDR3 is TGTGCCAGCAGACGCGGGGACAGAGATAATTCACCCCTCCACTTT.

This rearrangement joins TRBV6-6 to TRBJ2-6; D is unresolved. The V gene lost 4 bases and the J gene lost 0 bases, with 7 bases spanning the gap. Germline V CDR1 and CDR2: MNHNY, SVGAGI (reference sequence). This CDR3 comprises 15 residues. The CDR3 loop reads CASSSTISGANVLTF. In DNA, the CDR3 is TGTGCCAGCAGTTCCACAATCTCTGGGGCCAACGTCCTGACTTTC.

This chain links TRBV6-1 with TRBJ2-1; weak D call: TRBD2 (7 bases). The CDR3 covers 15 residues. The V end was cut by 4 bases, the J end by 5 bases, with 15 bases between. Per the germline V gene, CDR1 is MNHNS and CDR2 is SASEGT. This CDR3 reads CASSVIQGGHNEQFF. As DNA, the CDR3 is TGTGCCAGCAGTGTGATACAGGGAGGGCACAATGAGCAGTTCTTC.

The rearrangement joins TRBV2 to TRBJ1-5, with 8 positions matching TRBD1. Germline-derived CDR1 and CDR2 are SNHLY and FYNNEI. V shed 7 bases, J shed 6 bases, and the junction held 5 bases outside the gene matches. The CDR3 runs to 13 residues. CDR3 residues: CASNGQGGQPQHF. CDR3 in DNA: TGTGCCAGCAACGGACAGGGTGGTCAGCCCCAGCATTTT.

The chain combines TRBV5-8 with TRBJ2-1; D not resolved. Trimming removed 3 bases at V and 1 base at J, with 11 bases between. The CDR3 spans 15 residues. The V gene's germline CDR1 is SGHTS and CDR2 YDEGEE. The CDR3: CASSSSYGSYNEQFF. The DNA for the CDR3 is TGTGCCAGCAGCTCTAGTTATGGATCCTACAATGAGCAGTTCTTC.

V usage is TRBV10-3 and J usage is TRBJ2-7, with D possibly being TRBD2 (5 bases). The CDR3 has 16 amino acids. V was pared by 3 bases and J by 1 base, with 16 bases between. Germline CDR1 reads ENHRY; CDR2 reads SYGVKD. For the CDR3, the DNA is TGTGCCATCAGTGATGAAACGGCTAGAGGGTCCTACGAGCAGTACTTC. Amino acid sequence: CAISDETARGSYEQYF.

This chain uses TRBV11-2 with TRBJ1-2, with 7 bases fitting TRBD1. CDR1 and CDR2 (germline): SGHAT, FQNNGV. V shed 0 bases, J shed 8 bases, and the junction held 3 bases outside the gene matches. CDR3 length equals 13 residues. The CDR3 DNA is TGTGCCAGCAGCTTAGAGAAGGGGGCGGGCTACACCTTC. Translating gives CASSLEKGAGYTF.

J is TRBJ2-2 and V is TRBV9, with TRBD2 identical over 8 bases. Trimming removed 3 bases from V and 5 bases from J; junction bases left unmatched: 9. The CDR3 length is 16 residues. Germline values: CDR1 SGDLS, CDR2 YYNGEE. The CDR3 loop reads CASSALSGRFTGELFF. The CDR3 DNA follows: TGTGCCAGCAGCGCATTAAGCGGGAGATTTACCGGGGAGCTGTTTTTT.

The V and J genes are TRBV7-9 and TRBJ2-7; D is ambiguous. Germline V lookup: CDR1 SEHNR, CDR2 FQNEAQ (reference sequence). V lost 3 bases and J lost 0, with 21 bases in between. The CDR3 is made up of 18 amino acids. This CDR3 is CASSFRGAAIPHSYEQYF. CDR3 DNA sequence: TGTGCCAGCAGCTTCCGAGGCGCGGCGATACCGCACTCCTACGAGCAGTACTTC.

The CDR3 sequence: CASSYSSRGRNQPQHF. The CDR3 coding sequence is TGTGCCAGCAGTTACTCTTCGAGGGGGCGGAATCAGCCCCAGCATTTT. The chain couples TRBV6-6 to TRBJ1-5; 7 bases fit TRBD1. This CDR3 comprises 16 residues. Per germline, CDR1 MNHNY and CDR2 SVGAGI (reference sequence). J was trimmed by 4 bases and V by 0 bases; bases with no gene match: 6.

This chain links TRBV12-1 with TRBJ2-2; the table's D call, TRBD2, has no DNA check behind it. TRBV12-1 is described as a pseudogene. This CDR3 spans 15 amino acids. DNA of the CDR3: TGTGCCAGCGGTGTTAGCGGGAAGAACACCGGGGAGCTGTTTTTT. It yields the protein CASGVSGKNTGELFF.

This clone was counted only a few times. The chain uses TRBV30 and TRBJ2-5; D may be TRBD1 (5 bases). The CDR3 extends over 15 amino acids. The ends were cut back, 1 base at V and 5 bases at J, with 17 bases in the middle. Germline lookup yields CDR1 GTSNPN and CDR2 SVGIG (reference sequence). The CDR3 here is CAWSDKQWGHETQYF. The CDR3 DNA sequence: TGTGCCTGGAGTGACAAACAGTGGGGCCATGAGACCCAGTACTTC.

This chain uses TRBV6-4 with TRBJ2-1; 7 nucleotides align to TRBD2. Trimming at V came to 3 bases and at J to 4 bases, leaving 6 bases not matched to a gene. The CDR3 runs to 15 residues. CDR1 and CDR2 (germline): MRHNA, SNTAGT. The CDR3 DNA follows: TGTGCCAGCAGTGAAGACCCCGGGGGGTACAATGAGCAGTTCTTC. It specifies CASSEDPGGYNEQFF.

J is TRBJ2-1 and V is TRBV2; 9 bases fit TRBD2. V trimming: 5 bases; J trimming: 15 bases; junction bases outside the gene matches: 11. Per the germline V gene, CDR1 is SNHLY and CDR2 is FYNNEI. This CDR3 contains 13 residues. The CDR3 sequence: CASSRTTGTSLFF. The CDR3 DNA reads as TGTGCCAGCAGTAGAACAACCGGGACTAGCCTGTTCTTC.

For this clone: Being one base from a much bigger clone, this may be a read error. The chain uses TRBV6-4 and TRBJ2-2, with D perhaps TRBD2 (6 bases). The CDR3 consists of 13 residues. The germline V gene has CDR1 MRHNA and CDR2 SNTAGT. Trimming took 4 bases from V and 3 from J, leaving 6 bases between them. The DNA of the CDR3 is TGTGCCAGCAGTGGGGGGGACACCGGGGAGCTGTTTTTT. Translated, it gives CASSGGDTGELFF.